This TCR beta chain comes out of a study of T cell repertoires in cytomegalovirus infection (dated by TCRdb to the late 2010s). About the study as a whole: The peptide stimulations were aimed at well-studied HLA-B-restricted epitopes as well as recently identified HLA-C-restricted CMV epitopes, whose presentation resists viral immunomodulation. Because public TCR beta signatures pointed to carriage of CMV infection together with the matching HLA type, the HLA type of each donor mattered for the analysis. What the authors observed across the whole study: Carriers of CMV infection plus the relevant HLA type were discriminated by the cumulative frequency of public TCR beta family members in the study cohort and in an independent roughly 350-donor cohort. The ex vivo response was dominated by HLA-C-restricted CMV-specific TCR beta clonotypes, which also provided the single most frequent clonotype in two of eight donors.

Trimming leaves V shorter by 2 bases and J shorter by 7 bases, with the junction holding 10 bases beyond the gene matches. The CDR3, cysteine through phenylalanine, is 15 amino acids long. Of all the DNA, just the CDR3 is kept, 45 bases in frame from base 1. In the germline V gene (reference sequence), CDR1 corresponds to LNHDA and CDR2 to SQIVND. This specimen's treatment or condition label, per the study, means: in vitro stimulation with specific CMV peptide epitopes to enrich CMV-specific T cells. Sequencing instrument: Illumina HiSeq 1500. The public reads were run again by TCRdb, first through fastp at Q25 and then through MiXCR, and only productive beta chains were kept. Merged by CDR3 protein, the rows form single entries marked with the most common genes and DNA. In all, the sample holds approximately 590,000 distinct CDR3 sequences, and under 45% of those were seen once. In total, the top ten clones hold roughly 50% of the sample.

Remarks on this clonotype: The antigen it binds to is not known. The record has no base qualities; no much larger clone is one base away.

The receptor was derived from a human donor in good health (CMV status not recorded). Some clones in this sample may be carry-over from other donors' samples. The chain was built from TRBV19 and TRBJ1-1; 7 middle bases align to TRBD1. The sequencing here drew on cultured PBMCs, taken from culture after CMV antigen stimulation. In nucleotide form, the sequence is TGTGCCAGTAGTATAATCAGACAGGGAGACCATGAAGCTTTCTTT. This yields the protein CASSIIRQGDHEAFF.